Presented here are 25 T cell receptor beta chains from one specimen sequenced in a study of blood T cell repertoires in COVID-19 (TCRdb year 2020). Library creation used the immunoSEQ multiplex PCR assay. Sourced from immuneACCESS, this table was stored by TCRdb with only in-frame sequences that have V and J called. A share of the clones is absent; for the studies checked, an unresolved V gene accounts for under half, and the remainder has no known explanation. Across this sample there are 150,000 to 200,000 clones, with about 77% seen only once. Together, the top ten hold about a sixth of the sample. Sequencing input: PBMCs or T cells enriched from blood (not recorded which). These receptor sequences come from a woman between 45 and 60 years old with acute COVID-19.

The rearrangement joins TRBV7-2 to TRBJ2-2, with TRBD2 matching over 8 bases. Germline-derived CDR1 and CDR2 are SGHTA and FQGNSA. The CDR3 has 14 amino acids. V shed 7 bases and J 1 base; nucleotides not matched to a gene: 2. The CDR3 coding sequence is TGTGCCAGCACCGGGGGGGTGAACACCGGGGAGCTGTTTTTT. This gives the protein CASTGGVNTGELFF.

This rearrangement joins TRBV16 to TRBJ2-1; a possible D gene is TRBD1 (6 bases). Germline assignment: CDR1 KGHSY and CDR2 FQNENV. Trimming removed 4 bases from V and 2 bases from J, with 15 bases in between. This CDR3 is 16 amino acids long. The DNA of the CDR3 is TGTGCCAGCAGCCCGCCCGACAGGCCAACCTACAATGAGCAGTTCTTC. It yields the protein CASSPPDRPTYNEQFF.

The chain has TRBV2 and TRBJ1-4; TRBD1 agrees at 9 bases. Germline-derived CDR1 and CDR2 are SNHLY and FYNNEI. Losses at the gene ends were 8 bases for V and 10 bases for J; bases not matched to a gene: 5. The CDR3 has 12 residues. DNA for the CDR3: TGTGCCAGCGTCCGACAGGGGGTAAAACTGTTTTTT. Its protein product is CASVRQGVKLFF.

As for this clone: At one of its ends the junction is not consistent with the germline gene, which may arise from a read error. V usage is TRBV6-6 and J usage is TRBJ1-5; 9 bases are a match to TRBD1. Germline values: CDR1 MNHNY, CDR2 SVGAGI (reference sequence). The CDR3 loop spans 12 amino acids. CDR3 sequence: CASSYRRDRVFF. The CDR3 nucleotides are TGTGCCAGCAGTTACCGTCGGGACAGGGTATTTTTT.

This sequence joins TRBV7-2 and TRBJ2-5; TRBD1 agrees at 7 bases. The ends lost 5 bases at V and 4 bases at J; junction bases unmatched: 16. The CDR3 runs 17 residues. Germline V gene data show CDR1 as SGHTA and CDR2 as FQGNSA. The CDR3 nucleotides read TGTGCCAGCAGCCCCCCACGAGGGGGCGATTTTGGAGAGACCCAGTACTTC. Translating gives CASSPPRGGDFGETQYF.

With respect to this clone: In the same sample, other DNA sequences code for this CDR3. V gene TRBV28 combines with J gene TRBJ2-7; D unresolved. The CDR3 sequence is 11 residues long. The V and J ends lost 6 bases and 0 bases respectively, with 3 bases between them. The germline gives CDR1 MDHEN, CDR2 SYDVKM. The CDR3 nucleotides read TGTGCCAGCAGCCACTCCTACGAGCAGTACGTC. This gives the protein CASSHSYEQYV.

The V call is TRBV7-8, the J call TRBJ1-2; D possibly corresponds to TRBD1 (5 bases). This CDR3 region has 14 residues. The V gene's germline CDR1 is SGHVS and CDR2 FQNEAQ. Trimming took off 1 base at V and 8 bases at J, with 14 bases between the two ends. CDR3 sequence: CASSLGTGVGGYTF. In nucleotides, the CDR3 is TGTGCCAGCAGCTTAGGGACGGGGGTAGGAGGCTACACCTTC.

The chain recombines TRBV19 with TRBJ2-7; a weak D match, TRBD2 (5 bases). V was clipped by 1 base and J by 2 bases, with 12 bases between them. This CDR3 contains 15 residues. CDR1 LNHDA and CDR2 SQIVND come from the germline V gene (reference sequence). The CDR3 DNA is TGTGCCAGTAGTATAGCGGGGTGGGCCACCTACGAGCAGTACGTC. Its protein product is CASSIAGWATYEQYV.

As concerns this clone: A junction end diverges from the germline sequence, so it may reflect a read error. The chain is built from TRBV28 and TRBJ1-4, with D possibly TRBD1 on 5 matching bases. The CDR3 contains 9 residues. CDR1 and CDR2 (germline): MDHEN, SYDVKM. Here the CDR3 reads CASNPGRGF. The CDR3 coding sequence is TGTGCCAGCAACCCAGGGAGGGGTTTT.

The J gene is TRBJ1-1, the V gene TRBV3-1 (or the pseudogene TRBV3-2); 12 positions match TRBD1. J was trimmed by 1 base and V by 8 bases; bases with no gene match: 11. The CDR3 sequence is 17 residues long. Germline CDR1 and CDR2: LGHDT and YNNKEL (reference sequence). The CDR3 DNA follows: TGTGCCAGCCGCCCCAGGGGGACAGGGGGCTCGAACACTGAAGCTTTCTTT. Its protein product is CASRPRGTGGSNTEAFF.

This rearrangement joins TRBV2 to TRBJ1-1; TRBD1 aligns across 7 bases. The trim removed 3 bases at V and 0 bases at J, leaving 10 bases unmatched. This CDR3 has 17 amino acids. Germline V gene data show CDR1 as SNHLY and CDR2 as FYNNEI. CDR3 sequence reads: CASSDWVRTGMNTEAFF. The CDR3, as DNA: TGTGCCAGCAGTGATTGGGTACGGACAGGCATGAACACTGAAGCTTTCTTT. Full variable domain (missing parts from reference TRBV2 and TRBJ1-1): EPEVTQTPSHQVTQMGQEVILRCVPISNHLYFYWYRQILGQKVEFLVSFYNNEISEKSEIFDDQFSVERPDGSNFTLKIRSTKLEDSAMYFCASSDWVRTGMNTEAFFGQGTRLTVV.

This clone was picked up a small number of times. This chain connects TRBV28 to TRBJ1-1, with 7 bases fitting TRBD1. This CDR3 is built from 15 residues. Unmatched junction bases numbered 4, after V lost 3 bases and J lost 0 bases. Germline CDR1 is MDHEN and CDR2 is SYDVKM. The CDR3: CASSLGDRVNTEAFF. The CDR3 DNA reads TGTGCCAGCAGTTTGGGCGACAGGGTGAACACTGAAGCTTTCTTT. Looking up the rest from reference TRBV28 and TRBJ1-1 gives the full variable domain: DVKVTQSSRYLVKRTGEKVFLECVQDMDHENMFWYRQDPGLGLRLIYFSYDVKMKEKGDIPEGYSVSREKKERFSLILESASTNQTSMYLCASSLGDRVNTEAFFGQGTRLTVV.

The chain uses TRBV7-6 and TRBJ1-6; 7 bases match TRBD1. The CDR3 covers 15 residues. Per germline, CDR1 SGHVS and CDR2 FNYEAQ. Trimming removed 1 base from V and 5 bases from J; junction bases left unmatched: 2. Here the CDR3 reads CASSLGGGDNSPLHF. Written as DNA, the CDR3 is TGTGCCAGCAGCTTAGGAGGGGGCGATAATTCACCCCTCCACTTT.

The rearrangement links TRBV3-1 (or the pseudogene TRBV3-2) to TRBJ2-1; 11 nucleotides line up with TRBD2. The CDR3 is 17 amino acids. Germline V lookup: CDR1 LGHDT, CDR2 YNNKEL (reference sequence). Trimming took 3 bases from V and 4 from J; bases not matched to a gene: 8. CDR3 protein: CASSQTLAGARYNEQFF. DNA for the CDR3: TGTGCCAGCAGCCAGACACTAGCGGGGGCTCGGTACAATGAGCAGTTCTTC.

The CDR3 reads CASSPPMGHSYYNEQFF. CDR3 in DNA: TGTGCCAGCTCACCACCGATGGGACACTCCTACTACAATGAGCAGTTCTTC. This sequence joins TRBV18 and TRBJ2-1, with D possibly TRBD1 on 6 matching bases. Trimming pared 0 bases from V and 3 bases from J, leaving 15 bases between. The CDR3 runs 17 residues. Germline lookup yields CDR1 KGHSH and CDR2 LQKENI.

The chain combines TRBV11-2 with TRBJ1-3; D remains unclear. The length of the CDR3 is 13 residues. Trimming stripped 6 bases from V and 7 bases from J, with 13 bases between. Per the germline V gene, CDR1 is SGHAT and CDR2 is FQNNGV. For the CDR3, the DNA is TGTGCCAGCAGGTCCTCTCGGTCCAACACCATATATTTT. It is translated as CASRSSRSNTIYF.

The V and J genes are TRBV7-9 and TRBJ1-4; TRBD1 matches at 7 bases. CDR1 is SEHNR, CDR2 FQNEAQ, per germline (reference sequence). J gave up 3 bases and V 5 bases, and 9 bases lay outside the gene matches. This CDR3 comprises 16 residues. DNA of the CDR3: TGTGCCAGCAGCCCAACCGACAGGGTTGCTAATGAAAAACTGTTTTTT. Translating it yields CASSPTDRVANEKLFF.

In its sample, this clone was seen a few times. The V and J genes are TRBV30 and TRBJ1-2; the D is unclear. This CDR3 region has 15 residues. V lost 0 bases and J lost 5, with 16 bases in between. Per the germline V gene, CDR1 is GTSNPN and CDR2 is SVGIG (reference sequence). CDR3 amino acids: CAWSVHSPGRYGYTF. CDR3 coding DNA: TGTGCCTGGAGTGTACATTCCCCAGGTAGGTATGGCTACACCTTC. The full variable domain, with the rest looked up from reference TRBV30 and TRBJ1-2, is SQTIHQWPATLVQPVGSPLSLECTVEGTSNPNLYWYRQAAGRGLQLLFYSVGIGQISSEVPQNLSASRPQDRQFILSSKKLLLSDSGFYLCAWSVHSPGRYGYTFGSGTRLTVV.

Only a few counts were recorded for this clone. This rearrangement joins TRBV4-3 to TRBJ1-2; 8 bases are a match to TRBD1. The V segment lost 7 bases and the J segment 5 bases; nucleotides outside the gene matches: 9. CDR3 length: 14 residues. The V gene's germline CDR1 is LGHNA and CDR2 YSLEER. The CDR3 sequence: CASTSDQGAYGYTF. The DNA for the CDR3 is TGCGCCAGCACCTCCGACCAGGGGGCATATGGCTACACCTTC.

V usage is TRBV10-3 and J usage is TRBJ1-6; D might be TRBD1 (6 bases). Germline CDR1 reads ENHRY; CDR2 reads SYGVKD. Between the trimmed V and J ends, which lost 0 bases and 7 bases, there was a span of 19 bases. This CDR3 is built from 18 residues. CDR3 in DNA: TGTGCCATCAGTGAGTCGAAAGCGGGGGGCGGGCCGAATTCACCCCTCCACTTT. Residues: CAISESKAGGGPNSPLHF.

The DNA for the CDR3 is TGTGCCAGCAGTCTACAGGGCTACGAGCAGTACGTC. This codes for CASSLQGYEQYV. The rearrangement links TRBV12-3 or TRBV12-4 to TRBJ2-7, with D perhaps TRBD1 (6 bases). CDR3 length: 12 amino acids. V was pared by 5 bases and J by 3 bases, with 8 bases between.

The genes are TRBV2 and TRBJ2-1, with TRBD1 matching over 10 bases. Trimming at V came to 6 bases and at J to 9 bases, leaving 8 bases not matched to a gene. CDR3 length equals 14 residues. Germline CDR1 is SNHLY and CDR2 is FYNNEI. Here the CDR3 reads CASSPGTGVLEQFF. CDR3 DNA sequence: TGTGCCAGCAGCCCCGGGACAGGGGTGCTTGAGCAGTTCTTC.

The chain combines TRBV18 with TRBJ1-4; 9 bases are a match to TRBD1. Germline V CDR1 and CDR2: KGHSH, LQKENI. V was pared by 4 bases and J by 7 bases, with 4 bases of the junction left unmatched. The CDR3 is 14 residues long. CDR3 amino acids: CASSLGQGSEKLFF. CDR3 bases: TGTGCCAGCTCACTAGGACAGGGGAGTGAAAAACTGTTTTTT.

The chain joins TRBV7-3 to TRBJ1-2, with D maybe TRBD1 (6 bases). The CDR3 consists of 15 residues. V was pared by 5 bases and J by 2 bases, with 15 bases between. Germline CDR1 is SGHTA and CDR2 is FQGTGA. The CDR3 DNA follows: TGTGCCAGCAGCACCTACCGGCAGGGGAACTATGGCTACACCTTC. It translates to CASSTYRQGNYGYTF.

The chain combines TRBV18 with TRBJ1-2, with 8 positions matching TRBD1. Germline V gives CDR1 KGHSH, CDR2 LQKENI. The CDR3 length is 14 residues. The V segment lost 0 bases and the J segment 5 bases; nucleotides outside the gene matches: 2. DNA of the CDR3: TGTGCCAGCTCACCACCGACAGGGGTTTATGGCTACACCTTC. Amino acid sequence: CASSPPTGVYGYTF. Based on the CDR3 plus reference TRBV18 and TRBJ1-2, the full variable domain is NAGVMQNPRHLVRRRGQEARLRCSPMKGHSHVYWYRQLPEEGLKFMVYLQKENIIDESGMPKERFSAEFPKEGPSILRIQQVVRGDSAAYFCASSPPTGVYGYTFGSGTRLTVV.